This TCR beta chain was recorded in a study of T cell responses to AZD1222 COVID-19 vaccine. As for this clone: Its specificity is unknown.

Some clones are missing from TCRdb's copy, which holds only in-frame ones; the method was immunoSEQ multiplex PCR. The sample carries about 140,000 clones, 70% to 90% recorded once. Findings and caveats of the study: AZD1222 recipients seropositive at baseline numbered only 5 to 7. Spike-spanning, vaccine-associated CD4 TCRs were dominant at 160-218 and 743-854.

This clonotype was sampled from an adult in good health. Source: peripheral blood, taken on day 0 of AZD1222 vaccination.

The CDR3 region is CASSEAGTSRGEQFF. DNA of the CDR3: TGTGCCAGCAGTGAAGCGGGGACTAGCCGGGGTGAGCAGTTCTTC. The V and J genes are TRBV6-1 and TRBJ2-1; 9 bases agree with TRBD2. The trim removed 0 bases at V and 9 bases at J, leaving 6 bases unmatched. The CDR3 has 15 residues. The germline CDR1 and CDR2 sequences are MNHNS and SASEGT.